This T cell receptor beta chain was obtained from a study of shared clonotypes between healthy human individuals. The CDR3 has 13 residues. Germline V lookup: CDR1 SGHKS, CDR2 YYEKEE (reference sequence). Trimming removed 7 bases at V and 2 bases at J, with 12 bases between. TCRdb's table, derived via immunoSEQ multiplex PCR, lists solely in-frame clones and lacks some. The sample contains about 500,000 clones, about 74% of which appear only once. The sequenced material came from PBMCs. V and J are TRBV5-5 and TRBJ1-2; weak D call: TRBD1 (6 bases). The sequence came from a woman aged 40 to 50 in good health. Some clones in this sample may be carry-over from other donors' samples. The CDR3 loop reads CASFSGGNYGYTF. CDR3 in DNA: TGTGCCAGCTTCAGCGGGGGCAACTATGGCTACACCTTC. Combining the CDR3 with reference TRBV5-5 and TRBJ1-2 gives the whole variable domain DAGVTQSPTHLIKTRGQQVTLRCSPISGHKSVSWYQQVLGQGPQFIFQYYEKEERGRGNFPDRFSARQFPNYSSELNVNALLLGDSALYLCASFSGGNYGYTFGSGTRLTVV.